The 25 T cell receptor beta chains in this list originate from one sample, sequenced in a study of blood T cell repertoires in COVID-19. Assay used: immunoSEQ multiplex PCR; TCRdb lists only in-frame clones, some missing. The sample includes over 250,000 clones, approximately 91% of them seen just once. Input material: peripheral blood. These receptors were obtained from a person aged 18 to 30 with COVID-19, enrolled during active disease.

The rearrangement uses TRBV4-1 and TRBJ1-3, with D perhaps TRBD1 (5 bases). CDR1 is MGHRA and CDR2 is YSYEKL in the germline V gene. The V and J ends lost 0 bases and 0 bases respectively, with 18 bases between them. There are 19 residues in the CDR3. CDR3 nucleotide sequence: TGCGCCAGCAGCCAAGATTTGGAGAATCGGGGGGTCTCTGGAAACACCATATATTTT. It specifies CASSQDLENRGVSGNTIYF.

The J gene is TRBJ1-1, the V gene TRBV19; D is possibly TRBD1 (6 bases). This CDR3 is built from 13 residues. CDR1 is LNHDA and CDR2 is SQIVND in the germline V gene (reference sequence). V was clipped by 1 base and J by 7 bases, with 10 bases between them. The CDR3 protein is CASSIVEGGEAFF. The CDR3 DNA is TGTGCCAGTAGTATAGTGGAAGGGGGTGAAGCTTTCTTT. The variable domain in full, with the rest retrieved from reference TRBV19 and TRBJ1-1, is DGGITQSPKYLFRKEGQNVTLSCEQNLNHDAMYWYRQDPGQGLRLIYYSQIVNDFQKGDIAEGYSVSREKKESFPLTVTSAQKNPTAFYLCASSIVEGGEAFFGQGTRLTVV.

V is TRBV18 and J is TRBJ2-5; the D gene is possibly TRBD2 (5 bases). The CDR3 runs to 15 residues. Trimming removed 2 bases at V and 0 bases at J, with 10 bases between. Germline CDR1 is KGHSH and CDR2 is LQKENI. The CDR3 loop reads CASSPNRGDQETQYF. In DNA, the CDR3 is TGTGCCAGCTCACCAAACCGGGGTGACCAAGAGACCCAGTACTTC.

V is TRBV6-4 and J is TRBJ2-3; TRBD2 aligns across 11 bases. The CDR3 extends over 16 amino acids. The trim removed 3 bases at V and 5 bases at J, leaving 7 bases unmatched. Germline-derived CDR1 and CDR2 are MRHNA and SNTAGT. The CDR3 region is CASSELAGGPRDTQYF. The CDR3 DNA reads as TGTGCCAGCAGTGAATTAGCGGGAGGGCCTAGAGATACGCAGTATTTT.

The genes are TRBV19 and TRBJ1-1, with D hard to call. The V end lost 8 bases, the J end lost 1 base, and 11 bases lay between the germline ends. Germline lookup yields CDR1 LNHDA and CDR2 SQIVND (reference sequence). The CDR3 has 13 residues. DNA for the CDR3: TGTGCCAGTGAGACCGGAGGGAACACTGAAGCTTTCTTT. Its translation: CASETGGNTEAFF.

The J gene is TRBJ1-2, the V gene TRBV6-5; D remains unclear. The CDR3 is made up of 13 amino acids. V lost 8 bases, J lost 2 bases, and 12 bases lay in between. Germline V lookup: CDR1 MNHEY, CDR2 SVGAGI. In nucleotides, the CDR3 is TGTGCCAGCGAGAGGGATTCAAACTATGGCTACACCTTC. It encodes CASERDSNYGYTF.

This clone has just one count. V and J are TRBV7-8 and TRBJ1-5; 7 bases fit TRBD1. From germline, CDR1 is SGHVS and CDR2 FQNEAQ. V was pared by 5 bases and J by 5 bases, with 9 bases of the junction left unmatched. CDR3 size: 15 residues. In DNA form, the CDR3 reads TGTGCCAGCAGCCTTAGACAGGGAAGAGATCAGCCCCAGCATTTT. Translated: CASSLRQGRDQPQHF.

This clone was found once. The chain uses TRBV3-1 (or the pseudogene TRBV3-2) and TRBJ2-3; 9 bases are shared with TRBD2. V lost 4 bases, J lost 0 bases, and 2 bases stayed unmatched. The CDR3 covers 15 residues. Per germline, CDR1 LGHDT and CDR2 YNNKEL (reference sequence). Written as DNA, the CDR3 is TGTGCCAGCAGCCCGACTAGCGGTAGCACAGATACGCAGTATTTT. Its translation is CASSPTSGSTDTQYF.

This clone has a single count. The chain carries TRBV12-2 and TRBJ2-7; TRBD1, as called in the table, went unchecked against the DNA. TRBV12-2 is given as a pseudogene. This CDR3 comprises 14 residues. Here the CDR3 DNA reads TGTGCAAGTCGCTTACCTCGACAGCCCTACGAGCAGTACTTC. This sequence encodes CASRLPRQPYEQYF.

The rearrangement uses TRBV15 and TRBJ1-3, with D possibly matching TRBD1 (5 bases). CDR3 length equals 13 residues. Germline assignment: CDR1 LNHNV and CDR2 YYDKDF (reference sequence). The V gene lost 4 bases and the J gene lost 4 bases, with 8 bases spanning the gap. CDR3 protein: CATSTGNGNTIYF. The CDR3 nucleotides read TGTGCCACCAGCACAGGGAACGGAAACACCATATATTTT.

V is TRBV25-1 and J is TRBJ2-7, with TRBD1 matching over 7 bases. V trimming: 8 bases; J trimming: 3 bases; junction bases outside the gene matches: 10. The CDR3 sequence is 14 residues long. Germline CDR1 is MGHDK and CDR2 is SYGVNS. The CDR3 bases are TGTGCCAGCCCTGCCCCCAGGGACAGCTACGAGCAGTACTTC. Translation: CASPAPRDSYEQYF.

The CDR3 protein is CASSRQGGLLPHGYTF. The CDR3 nucleotides are TGTGCCAGCAGCCGACAGGGTGGTCTCCTACCTCATGGCTACACCTTC. J is TRBJ1-2 and V is TRBV5-4; 7 bases match TRBD1. The J segment lost 6 bases and the V segment lost 4 bases, leaving 15 bases of the junction unmatched. The CDR3 is 16 amino acids. Germline values: CDR1 SGHNT, CDR2 YYREEE (reference sequence).

The chain links TRBV29-1 to TRBJ2-2; D unclear. Per the germline V gene, CDR1 is SQVTM and CDR2 is ANQGSEA. Trimming removed 2 bases from V and 0 bases from J, with 4 bases in between. The CDR3 has 13 residues. The CDR3 loop is CSVERANTGELFF. CDR3 bases: TGCAGCGTTGAACGGGCGAACACCGGGGAGCTGTTTTTT.

The rearrangement joins TRBV9 to TRBJ1-3; a possible D gene is TRBD1 (6 bases). Trimming stripped 8 bases from V and 0 bases from J, with 18 bases between. The CDR3 totals 16 residues. Per germline, CDR1 SGDLS and CDR2 YYNGEE. CDR3 in DNA: TGTGCCAGATTTCCCGGGGGGGCTAGCTCTGGAAACACCATATATTTT. Its translation: CARFPGGASSGNTIYF.

V usage is TRBV9 and J usage is TRBJ2-5; 7 nucleotides agree with TRBD1. Germline lookup yields CDR1 SGDLS and CDR2 YYNGEE. This CDR3 is built from 15 residues. Trimming took 3 bases from V and 0 from J; bases not matched to a gene: 5. The CDR3 coding sequence is TGTGCCAGCAGCGGGACCGGGACAGACCAAGAGACCCAGTACTTC. Protein sequence: CASSGTGTDQETQYF.

V gene TRBV6-1 combines with J gene TRBJ2-1; the match to TRBD2 covers 10 bases. The germline V gene encodes CDR1 MNHNS and CDR2 SASEGT. J lost 4 bases, V lost 1 base, and 4 bases had no gene match. CDR3 size: 16 residues. CDR3 loop: CASSEEASGSYNEQFF. The DNA of the CDR3 is TGTGCCAGCAGTGAAGAAGCTAGCGGGAGTTACAATGAGCAGTTCTTC.

The J gene is TRBJ2-3, the V gene TRBV11-1, with 9 bases aligning to TRBD2. With V trimmed by 2 bases and J by 6 bases, 6 bases remained unmatched. CDR1 is SGHAT and CDR2 is FQDESV in the germline V gene (reference sequence). CDR3 length: 15 residues. CDR3 bases: TGTGCCAGCAGCTTACCTTTAGCGGGAGTGGATACGCAGTATTTT. As protein: CASSLPLAGVDTQYF.

The V and J genes are TRBV28 and TRBJ1-2, with TRBD1 matching 8 bases. The CDR3 is 12 residues long. V trimming: 10 bases; J trimming: 5 bases; junction bases outside the gene matches: 6. CDR1 MDHEN and CDR2 SYDVKM come from the germline V gene. The CDR3: CATIRQGYGYTF. In nucleotides, the CDR3 is TGTGCCACCATCCGACAGGGGTATGGCTACACCTTC.

The chain is built from TRBV4-1 and TRBJ2-1, with 13 bases lining up with TRBD2. The CDR3 has 22 amino acids. The V gene end was trimmed by 1 base and the J gene end by 0 bases; junction bases not matched to a gene: 15. Per the germline V gene, CDR1 is MGHRA and CDR2 is YSYEKL. The CDR3 DNA follows: TGCGCCAGCAGCCAAGTAGGGCAGGAAGGTACTAGCGGGAGGGACTCCTACAATGAGCAGTTCTTC. This gives the protein CASSQVGQEGTSGRDSYNEQFF.

The sample holds a few counts of this clone. V usage is TRBV12-5 and J usage is TRBJ2-4; TRBD1 matches at 9 bases. The CDR3 length is 14 residues. V trimming: 4 bases; J trimming: 6 bases; junction bases outside the gene matches: 4. CDR1 and CDR2 (germline): LGHNT, FRNRAP. The CDR3 here is CASGSGTGRNIQYF. In nucleotides, the CDR3 is TGTGCTAGTGGTTCCGGGACAGGGAGAAACATTCAGTACTTC.

The chain links TRBV6-5 to TRBJ1-5; D is possibly TRBD1 (5 bases). Trimming left V 7 bases short and J 4 bases short, with 17 bases between. The germline CDR1 and CDR2 sequences are MNHEY and SVGAGI. This CDR3 is 15 amino acids long. CDR3 protein: CASTTYSGYNQPQHF. CDR3 DNA sequence: TGTGCCAGCACCACATACTCAGGGTATAATCAGCCCCAGCATTTT.

The rearrangement uses TRBV5-1 and TRBJ2-7, with D maybe TRBD1 (6 bases). Germline lookup yields CDR1 SGHRS and CDR2 YFSETQ. CDR3 length: 15 residues. V was cut by 0 bases and J by 1 base, with 11 bases left in between. The CDR3: CASSLAPQGSYEQYF. The CDR3 DNA sequence: TGCGCCAGCAGCTTGGCACCCCAGGGGTCCTACGAGCAGTACTTC.

The chain uses TRBV7-2 and TRBJ1-3; no clear D gene. The germline gives CDR1 SGHTA, CDR2 FQGNSA. V was clipped by 3 bases and J by 4 bases, with 10 bases between them. CDR3 length: 14 residues. The CDR3 bases are TGTGCCAGCAGCTTCATCGGGAGAGGAAACACCATATATTTT. It codes for CASSFIGRGNTIYF. The full variable domain, with the rest looked up from reference TRBV7-2 and TRBJ1-3, is GAGVSQSPSNKVTEKGKDVELRCDPISGHTALYWYRQSLGQGLEFLIYFQGNSAPDKSGLPSDRFSAERTGGSVSTLTIQRTQQEDSAVYLCASSFIGRGNTIYFGEGSWLTVV.

This chain connects TRBV9 to TRBJ2-7; 7 bases map to TRBD2. The CDR3 extends over 15 amino acids. Looked up from germline, CDR1 is SGDLS and CDR2 is YYNGEE. The V gene end was trimmed by 6 bases and the J gene end by 0 bases; junction bases not matched to a gene: 9. CDR3 in amino acids: CASNPRGGSSYEQYF. CDR3 sequence (DNA): TGTGCCAGCAACCCCCGCGGCGGGAGCTCCTACGAGCAGTACTTC.

The CDR3 sequence: CAITQDTSYEQYF. CDR3 DNA sequence: TGTGCCATCACTCAGGATACCTCCTACGAGCAGTACTTC. This chain uses TRBV10-3 with TRBJ2-7; the D is unclear. The CDR3 is 13 residues long. Between the trimmed V and J ends, which lost 7 bases and 0 bases, there was a span of 10 bases. In germline, CDR1 is ENHRY, CDR2 SYGVKD.